The 14 T cell receptor beta chains below come from one sample, sequenced in a study of spatial heterogeneity in lung cancer. Time point meaning: sample taken at primary tumor resection. Each CDR3 protein is one row after TCRdb ran MiXCR on the 5' RACE reads. The data show around 16,000 distinct CDR3 sequences, with 6.5% to 8.5% seen just once and around 19% held by the top ten. No cognate antigen is known for these TCRs. Study observations and caveats: The study found that expanded intratumoral alpha and beta TCR counts tracked tumor mutation counts.

This sample comprised lung tumor tissue, obtained at surgery. The origin of the receptors is a female donor with early-stage non-small cell lung cancer.

The sample holds many counts of this clonotype. This beta chain was picked up by a library intended for alpha chains and is off target, so its count carries little meaning. In nucleotides, the CDR3 is TGTGCCAGCAGTCTTAACAGGGATTCACCCCTCCACTTT. Translated: CASSLNRDSPLHF. The V call is TRBV12-3 or TRBV12-4, the J call TRBJ1-6, with a possible D match to TRBD1 (6 bases). Trimming took 5 bases from V and 8 from J, leaving 10 bases between them. The CDR3 sequence is 13 residues long.

This clonotype was observed at least ten times. This beta chain is a stray read from a library made for alpha chains; its abundance is not meaningful. The chain has TRBV20-1 and TRBJ2-3; 9 bases map to TRBD1. Trimming at V came to 3 bases and at J to 5 bases, leaving 6 bases not matched to a gene. The V gene's germline CDR1 is DFQATT and CDR2 SNEGSKA (reference sequence). CDR3 length: 14 residues. Written as DNA, the CDR3 is TGCAGTGCTAGGCGAAGGACAGGGGTAGATACGCAGTATTTT. Translation: CSARRRTGVDTQYF.

To note about this clonotype: Within a library made for alpha chains, this beta chain is off target, and its count is uninformative. This chain uses TRBV20-1 with TRBJ2-7; TRBD2 might be the D (7 bases). Trimming removed 3 bases at V and 0 bases at J, with 15 bases between. The length of the CDR3 is 15 residues. Germline assignment: CDR1 DFQATT and CDR2 SNEGSKA (reference sequence). DNA for the CDR3: TGCAGTGCTAGGGGGGCCAGCGGGGACTCCTACGAGCAGTACTTC. This sequence encodes CSARGASGDSYEQYF.

This clonotype occurred many times. This beta chain is a stray read from a library made for alpha chains; its abundance is not meaningful. The chain links TRBV6-2 or TRBV6-3 to TRBJ1-1; D gene ambiguous. Germline V CDR1 and CDR2: MNHEY, SVGEGT. V was clipped by 3 bases and J by 1 base, with 6 bases between them. The CDR3 runs to 13 residues. The CDR3 DNA is TGTGCCAGCAGTTATAACAGGAACACTGAAGCTTTCTTT. Its translation: CASSYNRNTEAFF.

This clonotype was found many times. The library was prepared for alpha chains; this beta chain is a stray read, so its frequency means little. CDR3 DNA: TGTGCCAGCAGTCTTAAAGGGACAGGGACGATGAACACTGAAGCTTTCTTT. Protein sequence: CASSLKGTGTMNTEAFF. The rearrangement links TRBV12-3 or TRBV12-4 to TRBJ1-1, with TRBD1 matching over 9 bases. The CDR3 totals 17 residues. V lost 5 bases and J lost 0; bases outside the gene matches: 10.

The sample holds many counts of this clonotype. This beta chain is an off-target read within a library intended for alpha chains, so its frequency means little. This rearrangement joins TRBV6-1 to TRBJ2-5; 8 bases match TRBD1. V lost 6 bases, J lost 5 bases, and 5 bases stayed unmatched. Germline assignment: CDR1 MNHNS and CDR2 SASEGT. The CDR3 consists of 13 residues. The CDR3 DNA reads TGTGCCAGCAGCAGGACAGGGCTTGAGACCCAGTACTTC. It translates to CASSRTGLETQYF.

On this clonotype itself: This beta chain came through as a stray read in a library set up for alpha chains, and its size says little. CDR3 protein: CAWSRWRGRGRTDTQYF. Here the CDR3 DNA reads TGTGCCTGGAGTCGATGGAGAGGCCGGGGCCGCACAGATACGCAGTATTTT. This sequence joins TRBV30 and TRBJ2-3; either TRBD1 or TRBD2 may fit D (5 bases each). Trimming took 2 bases from V and 1 from J, leaving 19 bases between them. The CDR3 length is 17 residues. The germline V gene encodes CDR1 GTSNPN and CDR2 SVGIG (reference sequence).

This clonotype was detected ten times or more. This beta chain turned up in a library designed for alpha chains; as an off-target read, its abundance says little. The rearrangement uses TRBV2 and TRBJ1-1; maybe TRBD1 (5 bases). Trimming took 4 bases from V and 3 from J, leaving 6 bases between them. Germline V gene lookup returns CDR1 SNHLY and CDR2 FYNNEI. The CDR3 sequence is 12 residues long. The CDR3 coding sequence is TGTGCCAGCAGTGTACAGGACACTGAAGCTTTCTTT. Its translation: CASSVQDTEAFF.

This clonotype was detected ten times or more. This beta chain appears as a stray read in a library generated for alpha chains; its size is not informative. This rearrangement joins TRBV20-1 to TRBJ1-1; the D is unclear. CDR1 is DFQATT, CDR2 SNEGSKA, per germline (reference sequence). V lost 1 base and J lost 2, with 8 bases in between. CDR3 length: 13 amino acids. CDR3 DNA: TGCAGTGCTAGAGTGGTGGGAAACACTGAAGCTTTCTTT. It specifies CSARVVGNTEAFF.

In its sample, this clonotype was seen many times. The library was prepared for alpha chains; this beta chain is a stray read, so its frequency means little. This chain uses TRBV5-4 with TRBJ1-1; D remains unclear. CDR1 and CDR2 from the germline V gene are SGHNT and YYREEE (reference sequence). This CDR3 region has 13 residues. V lost 6 bases, J lost 1 base, and 10 bases lay in between. CDR3 in amino acids: CASKGGENTEAFF. CDR3 nucleotide sequence: TGTGCCAGCAAGGGTGGAGAGAACACTGAAGCTTTCTTT.

This clonotype came up many times. The size of this beta chain means little, since it is a stray read in a library made for alpha chains. The chain uses TRBV30 and TRBJ2-2; D uncertain. The CDR3 length is 13 residues. The V gene lost 2 bases and the J gene lost 0 bases, with 4 bases spanning the gap. Looked up from germline, CDR1 is GTSNPN and CDR2 is SVGIG (reference sequence). This CDR3 reads CAWSPTNTGELFF. The DNA of the CDR3 is TGTGCCTGGAGTCCCACGAACACCGGGGAGCTGTTTTTT.

This clonotype was seen at least ten times. Little can be read into the size of this beta chain, an off-target read in a library designed for alpha chains. The genes are TRBV25-1 and TRBJ2-1; 7 bases align to TRBD2. The CDR3 extends over 14 amino acids. Trimming cost V 4 bases and J 5 bases; bases outside gene matches: 5. Germline V gene sequence: CDR1 MGHDK, CDR2 SYGVNS. CDR3 sequence (DNA): TGTGCCAGCAGTGTGGCTAGCGGAAACAATGAGCAGTTCTTC. Its protein product is CASSVASGNNEQFF.

The table lists this clonotype with many counts. Being off target in a library aimed at alpha chains, this beta chain has a size of little meaning. This chain uses TRBV2 with TRBJ1-1, with 7 bases aligning to TRBD1. Unmatched junction bases numbered 5, after V lost 9 bases and J lost 10 bases. CDR1 SNHLY and CDR2 FYNNEI come from the germline V gene. The length of the CDR3 is 10 residues. The CDR3 nucleotides read TGTGCCAGATACAGGGGTTTAGCTTTCTTT. Translation gives CARYRGLAFF.

On this clonotype itself: The library was prepared for alpha chains; this beta chain is a stray read, so its frequency means little. This chain joins TRBV7-9 and TRBJ1-3; D unclear. The CDR3 spans 15 residues. The germline V and J ends were trimmed by 6 bases and 0 bases, with 12 bases remaining between them. Germline CDR1 is SEHNR and CDR2 is FQNEAQ (reference sequence). The CDR3 nucleotides read TGTGCCAGCAGAAAGTACAGCGACTCTGGAAACACCATATATTTT. Translation gives CASRKYSDSGNTIYF.